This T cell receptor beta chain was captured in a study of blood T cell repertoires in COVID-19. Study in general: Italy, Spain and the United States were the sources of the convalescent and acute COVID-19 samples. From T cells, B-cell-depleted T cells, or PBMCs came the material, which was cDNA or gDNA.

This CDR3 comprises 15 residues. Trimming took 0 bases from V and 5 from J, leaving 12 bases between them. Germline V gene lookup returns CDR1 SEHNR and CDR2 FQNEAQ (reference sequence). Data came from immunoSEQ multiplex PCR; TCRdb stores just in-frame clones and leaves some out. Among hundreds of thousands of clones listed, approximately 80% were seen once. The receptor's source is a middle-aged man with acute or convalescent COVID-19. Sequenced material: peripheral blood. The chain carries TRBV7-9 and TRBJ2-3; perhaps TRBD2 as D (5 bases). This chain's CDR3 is CASSLAPEGRDTQYF. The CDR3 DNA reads TGTGCCAGCAGCTTAGCTCCCGAGGGCCGAGATACGCAGTATTTT.